The present entry profiles one TCR beta chain with its context. What it binds is unknown. The data were obtained in a study of response to subunit inactivated influenza vaccine. Study results and limitations: Each seasonal influenza vaccination recruits few new T cells, the authors suggested.

Trimming shortened V by 0 bases and J by 3 bases, and 5 bases separated the two germline ends. The CDR3 length is 13 residues. Germline lookup yields CDR1 LGHNA and CDR2 YSLEER. TCRdb passed the RT-PCR reads through MiXCR, listing each CDR3 protein once. The sample lists a few hundred thousand distinct CDR3 sequences; around 10% were seen once. The same sample was also used in a study of T cells expressing NK-cell markers. That source reports: It was by 5'RACE template switching with UMIs that TCR beta cDNA was made. Researchers got TCR beta repertoires out of sorted CD3+CD56+NKG2C+, CD3+CD56+NKG2C- and CD3+CD56-NKG2C+ T cells. In six donors, dominant NKG2C+ clonotypes were about 1.0-7.0% of CD8+ T cells.

J is TRBJ2-5 and V is TRBV4-3; D remains unclear. This receptor was obtained from a man aged 45-60 years who received an inactivated influenza vaccine. Source: PBMCs from blood, taken on the day of vaccination. CDR3 protein: CASSQELKETQYF. The CDR3 nucleotides read TGCGCCAGCAGCCAAGAATTGAAAGAGACCCAGTACTTC.